This T cell receptor beta chain was sequenced in a study of early T cells in non-severe SARS-CoV-2 infection. About the study: Chains were unpaired, as sequencing was done on bulk RNA from unsorted whole blood.

A single record per CDR3 protein comes from TCRdb applying MiXCR to the 5' RACE reads. The table lists tens of thousands of distinct CDR3 sequences, more than 9% of them singletons. General study points: Matching against VDJdb likely underestimated virus-specific expansions, favoring anti-spike CD8.

In this sample, this clonotype turned up a few times. Its antigen is as yet unknown. The CDR3 totals 15 residues. With V trimmed by 3 bases and J by 2 bases, 4 bases remained unmatched. Sequenced material: whole blood. This chain links TRBV12-3 or TRBV12-4 with TRBJ1-3; TRBD1 matches 7 bases. The clonotype originates from an adult who was a healthcare worker with PCR-confirmed SARS-CoV-2 infection or an uninfected control (not recorded which). Written as DNA, the CDR3 is TGTGCCAGCAGTTTTAGCGACAGGGCTGGAAACACCATATATTTT. This sequence encodes CASSFSDRAGNTIYF.